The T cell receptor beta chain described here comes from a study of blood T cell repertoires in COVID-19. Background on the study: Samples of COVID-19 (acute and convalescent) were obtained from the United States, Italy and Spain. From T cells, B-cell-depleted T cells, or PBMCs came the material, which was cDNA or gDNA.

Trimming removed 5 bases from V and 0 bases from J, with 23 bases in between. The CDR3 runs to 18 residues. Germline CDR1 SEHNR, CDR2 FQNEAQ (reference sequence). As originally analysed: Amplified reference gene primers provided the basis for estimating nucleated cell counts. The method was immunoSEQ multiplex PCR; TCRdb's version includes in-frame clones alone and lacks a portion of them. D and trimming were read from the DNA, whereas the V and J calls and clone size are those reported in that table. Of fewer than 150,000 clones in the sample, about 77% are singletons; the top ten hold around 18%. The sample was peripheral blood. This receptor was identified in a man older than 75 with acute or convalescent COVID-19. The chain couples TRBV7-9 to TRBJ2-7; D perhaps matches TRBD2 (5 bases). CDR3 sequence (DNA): TGTGCCAGCAGCACCCCGAATATAGACGGACTTAGCTCCTACGAGCAGTACTTC. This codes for CASSTPNIDGLSSYEQYF.